This T cell receptor beta chain comes out of a study of early T cells in non-severe SARS-CoV-2 infection. At the level of the study: Sequencing of unsorted whole blood was done on bulk RNA, leaving chains unpaired.

This CDR3 has 13 amino acids. Germline V lookup: CDR1 SGHTA, CDR2 FQGNSA. Trimming took off 2 bases at V and 9 bases at J, with 11 bases between the two ends. TCRdb reprocessed the 5' RACE reads via MiXCR and lists one record per CDR3 protein. The sample carries approximately 75,000 distinct CDR3 sequences, roughly 4.8% recorded once. In this sample, this clonotype turned up many times. This chain connects TRBV7-2 to TRBJ2-1, with D possibly being TRBD1 (6 bases). Specimen: whole blood, collected at baseline. The receptor was derived from an adult who was a healthcare worker with PCR-confirmed SARS-CoV-2 infection or an uninfected control (not recorded which). The donor label of this sample is uncertain. The CDR3 coding sequence is TGTGCCAGCAGCTTAATGGGGGCACGTGAGCAGTTCTTC. Amino acid sequence: CASSLMGAREQFF.